The following is a T cell receptor (beta chain) sequence with its context. The antigen this receptor binds is unknown. Base qualities are not provided; no much larger clone lies one nucleotide away. The immunoSEQ Assay, a bias-controlled multiplex PCR, was used to amplify TCRbeta CDR3 regions from genomic DNA. As for how the authors treated the data: The number of nucleated cells in each sample was estimated by amplification of reference gene primers within the assay. To quantify the absolute abundance of each unique TCRbeta CDR3 rearrangement, sequence reads were collapsed and filtered. For each sample, productive Simpson clonality was calculated as the square root of Simpson's diversity index over productive rearrangements. The table was pulled from immuneACCESS by TCRdb, which kept in-frame rearrangements only. Such tables lose some clones; where checked, under half of the loss comes from unresolved V genes, and the rest has no known cause. V and J calls and clone size follow that table, whereas D and trimming were derived from the DNA. This sample lists over 200,000 clones; over 75% were detected once. The biggest ten clones account for around a tenth of the sample.

The data derive from a study of blood T cell repertoires in COVID-19 (dated by TCRdb to about 2020). Background for the entire study: Samples from collaborators originated in the United States, Italy and Spain and spanned both the acute and convalescent phases of COVID-19. Deeply sampled blood TCRbeta repertoires from subjects exposed to, actively infected with, or recovered from COVID-19 were included in the dataset. The prospective study material was composed of cDNA or gDNA derived from T cells, B-cell-depleted T cells, or PBMCs. A freely available public database, intended as a resource for researchers studying the immune response to SARS-CoV-2, is where the repertoires were released. Where available, HLA class I and class II types were taken from metadata supplied by the sample provider and were not determined by assay-based typing. Sample metadata almost always included a de-identified subject ID, COVID-19 status, age in years and sex. Samples came from the ongoing ImmuneRACE study (first 160 participants) plus 1,254 subjects from 6 global collaborators. What the research found in general, with its limitations: The quantity of clinical and demographic metadata differed by source and by participant and was supplied without curation.

One collaborating source in Seattle enrolled patients while the patients were actively infected and followed the patients over time throughout the course of disease. The collaborating institutions used their own protocols to collect whole blood in K2EDTA tubes. For TCRbeta analysis, collaborator samples were shipped as frozen whole blood, as isolated PBMCs, or as DNA extracted from either sample type. This TCR came from a man aged 50 to 59 with COVID-19, enrolled during active disease. Sequencing was done on a sample of peripheral blood.

CDR3 loop: CASSITDRYEQYF. The DNA reads as follows: TGTGCCAGCAGCATAACGGACAGATACGAGCAGTACTTC. This chain joins TRBV9 to TRBJ2-7, with TRBD1 perhaps the D gene, on 6 matching bases. Taken from the germline V gene, the CDR1 and CDR2 loops are SGDLS and YYNGEE. The germline ends are 12 bases apart after V is trimmed by 4 bases and J by 4 bases. CDR3 length: 13 amino acids, cysteine to phenylalanine. Of the read, only the CDR3 DNA is kept; its 39 bases are in frame from base 1.